What follows describes a single T cell receptor (beta chain). The same CDR3 can be traced to other DNA sequences in this sample. This record comes from a study of shared clonotypes between healthy human individuals. Study at large: Plates per donor: three CD4 naive, three CD4 memory, two CD8 naive, one CD8 memory.

Trimming cost V 3 bases and J 4 bases, with 10 bases left between them. This CDR3 is built from 13 residues. Germline V gene data show CDR1 as LNHDA and CDR2 as SQIVND (reference sequence). Sequencing used immunoSEQ multiplex PCR; TCRdb keeps in-frame clones, though not all of them. The sample carries hundreds of thousands of clones, 85% to 95% recorded once. CD45RO-negative CD8 cells positively selected for CCR7 made up the naive population, which excluded terminally differentiated effector memory CD45RA+ cells. Donors were Caucasian adults residing in Nashville, Tennessee, USA. The sample taken for sequencing was naive CD8+ T cells sorted from blood. The TCR was taken from a woman between 25 and 40 years old in good health. This chain links TRBV19 with TRBJ2-7, with D perhaps TRBD1 (6 bases). The CDR3 region has the DNA TGTGCCAGTAGTATCCGGGACACGTACGAGCAGTACTTC. Translated: CASSIRDTYEQYF.